This T cell receptor beta chain was sequenced during a study of T cells in Graves' hyperthyroidism and ophthalmopathy. About the research overall: Pretreatment peripheral blood was obtained at initial diagnosis.

This clonotype was observed many times. What it binds is not known. Trimming cost V 0 bases and J 4 bases, with 13 bases left between them. This CDR3 region has 15 residues. The germline CDR1 and CDR2 sequences are GTSNPN and SVGIG (reference sequence). General study findings and limits: Classification by a 13 V-J model distinguished ophthalmopathy from stable hyperthyroidism. The model made its ophthalmopathy prediction, and onset followed a median approximately six months later. Most thyroid clonotypes expanded above 0.001 were also detected in blood.

RNA transcripts provided the source from which TCR beta CDR3 regions were amplified. The TCR CDR3 was amplified in a first-round RT-PCR using the HTBI primer set. TCRdb re-called the multiplex PCR reads through MiXCR, storing one row per CDR3 protein. The data contain about 320,000 distinct CDR3 sequences, 16% of them seen just once; the ten biggest clones take up approximately 31%. What was sequenced was blood. The sequence came from a man aged 30 to 39 with Graves' hyperthyroidism. This sequence joins TRBV30 and TRBJ1-5; unclear D gene. The CDR3 nucleotides are TGTGCCTGGAGTGTAGGTGTCCTGACGAATCAGCCCCAGCATTTT. Its protein product is CAWSVGVLTNQPQHF. The full variable domain, with the rest looked up from reference TRBV30 and TRBJ1-5, is SQTIHQWPATLVQPVGSPLSLECTVEGTSNPNLYWYRQAAGRGLQLLFYSVGIGQISSEVPQNLSASRPQDRQFILSSKKLLLSDSGFYLCAWSVGVLTNQPQHFGDGTRLSIL.